The clone carrying this T cell receptor (beta chain) has a count of ten or more. Antigen unknown. The sample comes from a study of response to subunit inactivated influenza vaccine. Study observations and caveats: Every seasonal influenza vaccination brings in few new T cells, the authors suggested.

TCRdb re-derived calls from the RT-PCR reads in MiXCR, one entry per CDR3 protein. The data show about 570,000 distinct CDR3 sequences, about 10% seen once. Germline-derived CDR1 and CDR2 are SQVTM and ANQGSEA. The CDR3 covers 12 residues. V was pared by 6 bases and J by 6 bases, with 11 bases between. The same specimen was also included in a second study, on T cells expressing NK-cell markers. This second study says: 5'RACE template switching with UMIs produced the TCR beta cDNA. Among eight sequenced donors, seven carried HCMV seropositivity while one was seronegative.

The sequenced sample was PBMCs from blood, obtained on the day of vaccination. The V call is TRBV29-1, the J call TRBJ2-2; D remains unclear. This receptor was obtained from a man aged 50-60 years who received an inactivated influenza vaccine. DNA for the CDR3: TGCAGCGTCCTACCCGAGGCCGGGGAGCTGTTTTTT. It codes for CSVLPEAGELFF.